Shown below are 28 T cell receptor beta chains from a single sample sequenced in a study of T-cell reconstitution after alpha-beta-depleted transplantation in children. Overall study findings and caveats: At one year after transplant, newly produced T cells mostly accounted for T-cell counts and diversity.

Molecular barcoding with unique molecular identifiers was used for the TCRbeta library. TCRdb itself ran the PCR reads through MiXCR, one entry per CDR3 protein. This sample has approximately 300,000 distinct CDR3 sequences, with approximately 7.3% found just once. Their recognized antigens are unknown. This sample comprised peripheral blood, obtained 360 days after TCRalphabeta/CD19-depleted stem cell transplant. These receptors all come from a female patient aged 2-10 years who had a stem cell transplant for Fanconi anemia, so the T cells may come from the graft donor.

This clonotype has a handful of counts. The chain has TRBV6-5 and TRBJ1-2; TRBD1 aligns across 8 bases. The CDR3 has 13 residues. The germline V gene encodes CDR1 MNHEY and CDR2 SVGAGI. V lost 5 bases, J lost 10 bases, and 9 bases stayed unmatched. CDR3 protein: CASSRDRGDPYTF. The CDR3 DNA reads TGTGCCAGCAGTCGCGACAGGGGAGATCCCTACACCTTC.

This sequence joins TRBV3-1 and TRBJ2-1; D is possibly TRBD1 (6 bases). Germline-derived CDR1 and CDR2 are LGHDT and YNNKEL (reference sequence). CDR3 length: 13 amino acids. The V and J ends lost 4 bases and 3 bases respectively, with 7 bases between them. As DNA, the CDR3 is TGTGCCAGCAGCCGGGACAACTACAATGAGCAGTTCTTC. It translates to CASSRDNYNEQFF.

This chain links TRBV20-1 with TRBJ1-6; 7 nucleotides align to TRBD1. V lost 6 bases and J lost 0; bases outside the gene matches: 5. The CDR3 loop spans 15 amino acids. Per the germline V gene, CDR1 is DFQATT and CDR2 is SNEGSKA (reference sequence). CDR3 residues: CSAHRQGSYNSPLHF. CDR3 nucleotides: TGCAGTGCGCATCGACAGGGCTCCTATAATTCACCCCTCCACTTT.

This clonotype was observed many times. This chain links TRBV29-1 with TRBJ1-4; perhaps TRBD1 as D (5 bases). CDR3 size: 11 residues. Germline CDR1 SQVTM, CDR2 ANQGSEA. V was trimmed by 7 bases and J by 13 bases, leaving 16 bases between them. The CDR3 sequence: CSADDSQGLFF. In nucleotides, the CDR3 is TGCAGCGCCGATGACAGTCAGGGACTGTTTTTT.

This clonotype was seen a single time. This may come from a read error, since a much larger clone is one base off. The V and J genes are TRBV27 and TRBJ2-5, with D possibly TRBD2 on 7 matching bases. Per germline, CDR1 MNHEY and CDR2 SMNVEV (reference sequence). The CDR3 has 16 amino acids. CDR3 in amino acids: CASSLSFRGGAETHYF. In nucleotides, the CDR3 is TGTGCCAGCAGTTTGTCGTTTAGGGGGGGAGCAGAGACCCACTACTTC.

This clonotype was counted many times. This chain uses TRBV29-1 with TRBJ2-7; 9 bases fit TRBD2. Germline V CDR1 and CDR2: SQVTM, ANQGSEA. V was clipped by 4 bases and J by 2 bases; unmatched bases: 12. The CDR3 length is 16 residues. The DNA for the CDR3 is TGCAGCGTTGCCGGGTTAGCGGGAGATTCTCCCTACGAGCAGTACTTC. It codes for CSVAGLAGDSPYEQYF.

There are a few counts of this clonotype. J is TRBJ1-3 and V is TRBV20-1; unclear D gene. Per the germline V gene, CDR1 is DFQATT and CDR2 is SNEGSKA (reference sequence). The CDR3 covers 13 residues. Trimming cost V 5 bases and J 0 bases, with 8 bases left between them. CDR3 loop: CSALSPSGNTIYF. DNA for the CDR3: TGCAGTGCTCTGAGCCCCTCTGGAAACACCATATATTTT.

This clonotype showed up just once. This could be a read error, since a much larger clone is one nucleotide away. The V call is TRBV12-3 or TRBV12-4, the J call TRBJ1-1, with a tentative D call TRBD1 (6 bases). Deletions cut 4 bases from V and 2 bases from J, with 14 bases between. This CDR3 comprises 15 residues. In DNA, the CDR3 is TGTGCCAGCAGTTACCACCGGGACAAAAACACTGAAGCTTTCTTT. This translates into CASSYHRDKNTEAFF.

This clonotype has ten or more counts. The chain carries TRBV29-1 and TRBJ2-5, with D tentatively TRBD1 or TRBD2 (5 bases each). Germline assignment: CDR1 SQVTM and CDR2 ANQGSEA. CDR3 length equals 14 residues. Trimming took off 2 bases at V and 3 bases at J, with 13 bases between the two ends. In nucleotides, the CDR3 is TGCAGCGTTGAACCTGGGGACGCAGAAGAGACCCAGTACTTC. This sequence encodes CSVEPGDAEETQYF.

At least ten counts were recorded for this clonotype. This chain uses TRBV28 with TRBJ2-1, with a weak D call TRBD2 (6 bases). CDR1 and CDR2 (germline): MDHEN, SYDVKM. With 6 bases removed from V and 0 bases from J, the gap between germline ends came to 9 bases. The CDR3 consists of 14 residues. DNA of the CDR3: TGTGCCAGCAGACAACTAGCCTCCTACAATGAGCAGTTCTTC. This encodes CASRQLASYNEQFF.

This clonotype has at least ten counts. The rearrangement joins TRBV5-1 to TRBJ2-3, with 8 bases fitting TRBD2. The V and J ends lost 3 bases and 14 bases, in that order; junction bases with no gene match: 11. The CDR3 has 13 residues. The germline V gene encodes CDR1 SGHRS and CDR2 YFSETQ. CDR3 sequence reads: CASSSGLALGLYF. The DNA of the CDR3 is TGCGCCAGCAGCTCCGGACTAGCCCTAGGTCTGTATTTT.

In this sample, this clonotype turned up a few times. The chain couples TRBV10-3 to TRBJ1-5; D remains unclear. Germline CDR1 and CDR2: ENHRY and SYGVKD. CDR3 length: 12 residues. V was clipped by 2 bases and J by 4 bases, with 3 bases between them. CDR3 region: CAISEENQPQHF. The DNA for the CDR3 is TGTGCCATCAGTGAGGAGAATCAGCCCCAGCATTTT.

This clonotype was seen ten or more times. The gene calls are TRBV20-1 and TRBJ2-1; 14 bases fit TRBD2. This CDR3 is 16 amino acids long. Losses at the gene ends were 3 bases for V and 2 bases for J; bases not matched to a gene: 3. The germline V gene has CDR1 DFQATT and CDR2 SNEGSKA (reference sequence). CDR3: CSASGTSGGTYNEQFF. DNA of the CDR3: TGCAGTGCTAGCGGGACTAGCGGGGGAACCTACAATGAGCAGTTCTTC.

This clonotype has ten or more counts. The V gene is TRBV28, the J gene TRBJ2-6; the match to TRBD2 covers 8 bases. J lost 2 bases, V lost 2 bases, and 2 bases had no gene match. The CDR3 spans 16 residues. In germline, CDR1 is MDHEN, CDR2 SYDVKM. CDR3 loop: CASSLHSGAGANVLTF. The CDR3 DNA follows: TGTGCCAGCAGTTTACATAGCGGGGCTGGGGCCAACGTCCTGACTTTC. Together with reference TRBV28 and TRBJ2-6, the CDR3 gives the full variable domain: DVKVTQSSRYLVKRTGEKVFLECVQDMDHENMFWYRQDPGLGLRLIYFSYDVKMKEKGDIPEGYSVSREKKERFSLILESASTNQTSMYLCASSLHSGAGANVLTFGAGSRLTVL.

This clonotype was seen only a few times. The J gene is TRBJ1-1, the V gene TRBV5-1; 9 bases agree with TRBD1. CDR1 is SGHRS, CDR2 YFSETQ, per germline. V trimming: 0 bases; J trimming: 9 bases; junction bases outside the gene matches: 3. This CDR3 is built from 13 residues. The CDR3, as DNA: TGCGCCAGCAGCTTGGAAACAGGGGGCCAAGCTTTCTTT. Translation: CASSLETGGQAFF.

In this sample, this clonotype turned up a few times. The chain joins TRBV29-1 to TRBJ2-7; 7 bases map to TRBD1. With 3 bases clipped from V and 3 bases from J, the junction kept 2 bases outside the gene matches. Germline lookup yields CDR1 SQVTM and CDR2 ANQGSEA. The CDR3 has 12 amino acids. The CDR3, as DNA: TGCAGCGTTGAGGGGGACAGCTACGAGCAGTACTTC. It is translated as CSVEGDSYEQYF.

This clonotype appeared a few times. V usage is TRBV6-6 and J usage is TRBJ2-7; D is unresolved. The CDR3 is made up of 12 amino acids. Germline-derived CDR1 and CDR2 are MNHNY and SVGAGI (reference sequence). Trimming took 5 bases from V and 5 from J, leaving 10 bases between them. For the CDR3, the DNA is TGTGCCAGCAGTCGCTCTTTCAACGAGCAGTACTTC. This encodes CASSRSFNEQYF.

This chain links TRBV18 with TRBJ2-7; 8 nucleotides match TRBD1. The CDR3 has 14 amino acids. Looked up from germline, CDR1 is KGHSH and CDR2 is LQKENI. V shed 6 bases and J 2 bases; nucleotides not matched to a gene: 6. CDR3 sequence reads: CASSPTGGPYEQYV. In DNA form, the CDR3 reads TGTGCCAGCTCGCCAACAGGGGGACCCTACGAGCAGTACGTC.

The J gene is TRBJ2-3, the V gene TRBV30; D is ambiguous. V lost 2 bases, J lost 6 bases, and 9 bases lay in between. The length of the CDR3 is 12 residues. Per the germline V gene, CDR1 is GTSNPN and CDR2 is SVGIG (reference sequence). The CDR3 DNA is TGTGCCTGGAGTTCATACTGGGATACGCAGTATTTT. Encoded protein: CAWSSYWDTQYF. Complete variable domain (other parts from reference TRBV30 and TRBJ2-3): SQTIHQWPATLVQPVGSPLSLECTVEGTSNPNLYWYRQAAGRGLQLLFYSVGIGQISSEVPQNLSASRPQDRQFILSSKKLLLSDSGFYLCAWSSYWDTQYFGPGTRLTVL.

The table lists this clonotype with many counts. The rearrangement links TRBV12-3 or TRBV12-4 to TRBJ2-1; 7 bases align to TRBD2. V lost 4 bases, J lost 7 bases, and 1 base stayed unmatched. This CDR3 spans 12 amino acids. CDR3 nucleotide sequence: TGTGCCAGCAGTTGGGGGGGGAATGAGCAGTTCTTC. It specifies CASSWGGNEQFF.

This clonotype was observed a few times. CDR3 residues: CSVNSHLKTSGANVLTF. CDR3 nucleotides: TGCAGCGTTAACAGCCATCTCAAAACCTCTGGGGCCAACGTCCTGACTTTC. V is TRBV29-1 and J is TRBJ2-6; D is uncertain. This CDR3 is 17 amino acids long. Trimming took off 5 bases at V and 0 bases at J, with 17 bases between the two ends. Per the germline V gene, CDR1 is SQVTM and CDR2 is ANQGSEA.

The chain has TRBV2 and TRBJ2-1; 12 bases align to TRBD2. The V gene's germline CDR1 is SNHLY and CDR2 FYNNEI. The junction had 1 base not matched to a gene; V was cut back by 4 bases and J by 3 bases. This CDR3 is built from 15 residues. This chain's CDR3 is CASSAGLAGYNEQFF. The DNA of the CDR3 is TGTGCCAGCAGTGCGGGACTAGCGGGCTACAATGAGCAGTTCTTC. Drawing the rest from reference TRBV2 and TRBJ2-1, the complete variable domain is EPEVTQTPSHQVTQMGQEVILRCVPISNHLYFYWYRQILGQKVEFLVSFYNNEISEKSEIFDDQFSVERPDGSNFTLKIRSTKLEDSAMYFCASSAGLAGYNEQFFGPGTRLTVL.

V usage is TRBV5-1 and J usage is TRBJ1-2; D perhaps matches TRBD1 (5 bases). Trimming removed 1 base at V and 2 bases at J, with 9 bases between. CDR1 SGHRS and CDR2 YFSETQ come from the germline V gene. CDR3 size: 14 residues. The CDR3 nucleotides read TGCGCCAGCAGCTTGACGGCAGGGAACTATGGCTACACCTTC. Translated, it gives CASSLTAGNYGYTF.

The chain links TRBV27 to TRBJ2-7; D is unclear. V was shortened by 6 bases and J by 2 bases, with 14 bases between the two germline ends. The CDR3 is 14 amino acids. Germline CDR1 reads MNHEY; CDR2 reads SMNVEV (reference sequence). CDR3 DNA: TGTGCCAGCAGCCCCTACCAAGCCACCTACGAGCAGTACTTC. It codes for CASSPYQATYEQYF.

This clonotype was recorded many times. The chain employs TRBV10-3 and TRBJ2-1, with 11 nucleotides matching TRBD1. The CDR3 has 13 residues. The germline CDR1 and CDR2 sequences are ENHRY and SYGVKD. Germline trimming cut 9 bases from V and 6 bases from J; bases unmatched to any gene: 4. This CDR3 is CAITGTGGNEQFF. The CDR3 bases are TGTGCCATAACCGGGACAGGGGGCAATGAGCAGTTCTTC.

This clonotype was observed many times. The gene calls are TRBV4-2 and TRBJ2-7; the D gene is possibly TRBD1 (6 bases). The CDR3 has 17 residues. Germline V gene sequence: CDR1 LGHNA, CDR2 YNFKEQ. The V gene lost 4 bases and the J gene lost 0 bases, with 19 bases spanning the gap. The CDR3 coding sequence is TGTGCCAGCAGCCCAGACCATATGAACAGGGACTCCTACGAGCAGTACTTC. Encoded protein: CASSPDHMNRDSYEQYF.

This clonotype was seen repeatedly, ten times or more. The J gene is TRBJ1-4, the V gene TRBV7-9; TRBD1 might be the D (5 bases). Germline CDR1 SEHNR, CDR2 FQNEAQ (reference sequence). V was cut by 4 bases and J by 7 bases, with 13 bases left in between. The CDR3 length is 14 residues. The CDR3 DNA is TGTGCCAGCAGCTCGTATGGGACGGTTGAAAAACTGTTTTTT. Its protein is CASSSYGTVEKLFF.

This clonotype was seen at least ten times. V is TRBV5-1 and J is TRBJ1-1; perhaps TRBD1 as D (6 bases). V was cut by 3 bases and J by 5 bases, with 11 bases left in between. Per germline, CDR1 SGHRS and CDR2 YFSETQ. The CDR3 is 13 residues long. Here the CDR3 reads CASSSGTSTEAFF. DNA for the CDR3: TGCGCCAGCAGCTCCGGGACATCAACTGAAGCTTTCTTT.